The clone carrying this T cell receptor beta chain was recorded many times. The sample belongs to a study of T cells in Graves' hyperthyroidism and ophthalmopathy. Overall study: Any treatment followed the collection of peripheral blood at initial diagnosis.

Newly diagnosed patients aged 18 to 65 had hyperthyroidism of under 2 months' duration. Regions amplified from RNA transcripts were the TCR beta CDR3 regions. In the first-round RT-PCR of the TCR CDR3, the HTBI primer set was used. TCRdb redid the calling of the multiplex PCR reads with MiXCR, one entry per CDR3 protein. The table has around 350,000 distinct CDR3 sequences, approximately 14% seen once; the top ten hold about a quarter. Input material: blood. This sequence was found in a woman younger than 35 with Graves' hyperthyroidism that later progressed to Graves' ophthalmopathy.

DNA of the CDR3: TGTGCCAGCAGTTTTACAGGGGGCGGCAATCAGCCCCAGCATTTT. Its translation: CASSFTGGGNQPQHF. The V and J genes are TRBV28 and TRBJ1-5; 9 nucleotides line up with TRBD1. The CDR3 is 15 amino acids. V dropped 3 bases and J dropped 2; count of bases not matched to a gene: 2. CDR1 and CDR2 from the germline V gene are MDHEN and SYDVKM.